This entry describes one T cell receptor (beta chain). Here immunoSEQ multiplex PCR was the method, and the copy in TCRdb shows in-frame clones only, minus some. This sample carries 50,000 to 65,000 clones, about 96% of them seen once, and the ten largest clones take approximately 2.5%. The data are from a study of T cell changes during pregnancy in multiple sclerosis. The CDR3 contains 18 residues. V lost 4 bases, J lost 0 bases, and 10 bases stayed unmatched. Germline CDR1 and CDR2: LGHNA and YNFKEQ. Sample: CD8+ T cells from peripheral blood mononuclear cells, taken after pregnancy. The gene calls are TRBV4-2 and TRBJ2-1, with TRBD2 matching over 9 bases. The clonotype comes from a female donor with multiple sclerosis, enrolled in a pregnancy study. CDR3 sequence reads: CASSPRGAGGSSYNEQFF. The DNA for the CDR3 is TGTGCCAGCAGCCCCAGGGGAGCGGGAGGTAGCTCCTACAATGAGCAGTTCTTC.